This T cell receptor (beta chain) is drawn from a study of T cell responses to AZD1222 COVID-19 vaccine. Assay: immunoSEQ multiplex PCR; the TCRdb copy retains only in-frame clones and omits some. Of about 130,000 clones listed, around 83% are singletons. About this clone itself: Its target is unknown.

General study findings and limits: The study identified only a handful of AZD1222 recipients as seropositive at baseline. Nearly half of the spike-specific TCRs reportedly recognize variant regions that carry no mutations. There were vaccine-associated CD4 TCRs across spike, dominant at 160-218 and 743-854.

The CDR3 sequence is 11 residues long. Germline V gene data show CDR1 as MRHNA and CDR2 as SNTAGT. V shed 3 bases and J shed 7 bases, with 6 bases lying between them. The clonotype comes from an adult in good health. The starting material was peripheral blood, obtained on day 0 of AZD1222 vaccination. This chain joins TRBV6-4 and TRBJ1-1; D unclear. Here the CDR3 DNA reads TGTGCCAGCAGTGATGGTGGTGAAGCTTTCTTT. As protein: CASSDGGEAFF.